This T cell receptor (beta chain) was captured in a study of cytomegalovirus exposure and HLA in healthy donors. Across the whole study: A prior analysis found about 120 million unique TCR beta sequences from around 190 million T cells. About 79% of more than 300 genotyped donors fell in the Caucasian-associated ancestry cluster.

The primer mix had 60 Vbeta and 13 Jbeta primers. This table comes from immunoSEQ multiplex PCR, and its TCRdb copy is limited to in-frame clones, with some not included. This table holds more than 90,000 clones, roughly 70% found once. Broader study findings: In an earlier analysis, about 90% or about 30%: the productive usage of most TCR beta V segments. TCR beta V- and J-gene trimming was later associated with a missense DCLRE1C variant.

As to this clone: The antigen is undetermined.

The CDR3 loop spans 12 amino acids. Germline lookup yields CDR1 MDHEN and CDR2 SYDVKM. Trimming stripped 3 bases from V and 6 bases from J, with 8 bases between. The chain carries TRBV28 and TRBJ1-1; D is perhaps TRBD1 (6 bases). The sequenced sample was PBMCs. The receptor was derived from a man between 50 and 59 years old in good health and CMV-seronegative. In nucleotides, the CDR3 is TGTGCCAGCAGTTTTAAGGGGGCTGAAGCTTTCTTT. This gives the protein CASSFKGAEAFF.